A single sample gave rise to the 22 T cell receptor beta chains below, sequenced in a study of blood T cell repertoires in COVID-19. Assay used: immunoSEQ multiplex PCR; TCRdb lists only in-frame clones, some missing. The data show approximately 360,000 clones, with 89% seen just once and about 1.2% held by the top ten. The sample was peripheral blood. The receptor set was obtained from a man in his forties with acute or convalescent COVID-19.

The CDR3 DNA reads TGTGCCAGCAGCCAGCGGGTCTTCACAGATACGCAGTATTTT. Protein: CASSQRVFTDTQYF. This chain uses TRBV9 with TRBJ2-3, with a tentative D call TRBD2 (6 bases). Looked up from germline, CDR1 is SGDLS and CDR2 is YYNGEE. V was trimmed by 4 bases and J by 2 bases, leaving 11 bases between them. CDR3 size: 14 residues. Full variable domain (outside the CDR3, taken from reference TRBV9 and TRBJ2-3): DSGVTQTPKHLITATGQRVTLRCSPRSGDLSVYWYQQSLDQGLQFLIQYYNGEERAKGNILERFSAQQFPDLHSELNLSSLELGDSALYFCASSQRVFTDTQYFGPGTRLTVL.

This clone was recorded a few times. The chain combines TRBV10-3 with TRBJ1-2, with a possible D match to TRBD1 (6 bases). Looked up from germline, CDR1 is ENHRY and CDR2 is SYGVKD. Trimming took 3 bases from V and 2 from J, leaving 10 bases between them. The CDR3 loop spans 14 amino acids. CDR3 region: CAISDRGGNYGYTF. The DNA of the CDR3 is TGTGCCATCAGTGATCGGGGGGGCAACTATGGCTACACCTTC.

The rearrangement links TRBV15 to TRBJ2-1, with TRBD2 matching 15 bases. Trimming took 2 bases from V and 10 from J; bases not matched to a gene: 6. The CDR3 sequence is 16 residues long. Germline CDR1 LNHNV, CDR2 YYDKDF (reference sequence). The CDR3 here is CATSRPGTSGRQEQFF. Written as DNA, the CDR3 is TGTGCCACCAGCAGACCCGGGACTAGCGGGAGGCAGGAGCAGTTCTTC. Filled out from reference TRBV15 and TRBJ2-1, the complete variable domain reads DAMVIQNPRYQVTQFGKPVTLSCSQTLNHNVMYWYQQKSSQAPKLLFHYYDKDFNNEADTPDNFQSRRPNTSFCFLDIRSPGLGDTAMYLCATSRPGTSGRQEQFFGPGTRLTVL.

This chain links TRBV27 with TRBJ1-1; D remains unclear. V was trimmed by 2 bases and J by 1 base, leaving 8 bases between them. Germline V gene data show CDR1 as MNHEY and CDR2 as SMNVEV (reference sequence). The CDR3 has 14 amino acids. CDR3 sequence reads: CASSLGHQNTEAFF. The CDR3 bases are TGTGCCAGCAGTTTAGGGCACCAGAACACTGAAGCTTTCTTT.

The V gene is TRBV19, the J gene TRBJ2-7; perhaps TRBD1 as D (6 bases). V lost 5 bases and J lost 2, with 13 bases in between. The CDR3 runs to 14 residues. Germline values: CDR1 LNHDA, CDR2 SQIVND (reference sequence). CDR3 loop: CASSSPGQTYEQYF. CDR3 DNA: TGTGCCAGTAGTTCCCCCGGACAGACCTACGAGCAGTACTTC.

The chain recombines TRBV6-5 with TRBJ1-5; D remains ambiguous. The germline gives CDR1 MNHEY, CDR2 SVGAGI. There are 14 residues in the CDR3. The V end was cut by 0 bases, the J end by 5 bases, with 8 bases between. CDR3 residues: CASSYSRVDQPQHF. The DNA for the CDR3 is TGTGCCAGCAGTTACTCGAGGGTGGATCAGCCCCAGCATTTT.

This sequence joins TRBV5-1 and TRBJ1-2; 9 bases are a match to TRBD1. Germline lookup yields CDR1 SGHRS and CDR2 YFSETQ. CDR3 length equals 14 residues. The J segment lost 3 bases and the V segment lost 5 bases, leaving 5 bases of the junction unmatched. The DNA of the CDR3 is TGCGCCAGCAGTTTCACAGGGGGCGACTATGGCTACACCTTC. Encoded protein: CASSFTGGDYGYTF.

This clone was counted once. This rearrangement joins TRBV19 to TRBJ1-6; 9 bases are a match to TRBD1. The CDR3 contains 15 residues. With 4 bases clipped from V and 8 bases from J, the junction kept 6 bases outside the gene matches. Germline V CDR1 and CDR2: LNHDA, SQIVND (reference sequence). CDR3 protein: CASSSQQGAHSPLHF. The CDR3 coding sequence is TGTGCCAGTAGTAGCCAACAGGGGGCCCATTCACCCCTCCACTTT.

The V call is TRBV5-4, the J call TRBJ1-1, with TRBD1 matching 7 bases. Germline V gives CDR1 SGHNT, CDR2 YYREEE (reference sequence). Trimming took 4 bases from V and 1 from J; bases not matched to a gene: 4. The CDR3 has 14 amino acids. CDR3 region: CASSPRGENTEAFF. The DNA of the CDR3 is TGTGCCAGCAGCCCCAGGGGGGAGAACACTGAAGCTTTCTTT.

The V and J genes are TRBV9 and TRBJ2-7; a possible D gene is TRBD2 (5 bases). V lost 0 bases and J 2 bases, leaving 9 bases between the germline ends. This CDR3 comprises 14 residues. Per the germline V gene, CDR1 is SGDLS and CDR2 is YYNGEE. In nucleotides, the CDR3 is TGTGCCAGCAGCGTAGAGTACGGGGCCTACGAGCAGTACTTC. Amino acids: CASSVEYGAYEQYF.

This clone was recorded a few times. The chain is built from TRBV2 and TRBJ1-5, with D perhaps matching TRBD1 (5 bases). Germline V CDR1 and CDR2: SNHLY, FYNNEI. The CDR3 sequence is 16 residues long. V was cut by 7 bases and J by 7 bases, with 23 bases left in between. The CDR3 coding sequence is TGTGCCAGCAAAACGAATGCTGACAGAGTGGGCCAGCCCCAGCATTTT. It codes for CASKTNADRVGQPQHF.

The genes are TRBV7-2 and TRBJ1-2, with 10 bases aligning to TRBD1. This CDR3 region has 14 residues. V was pared by 5 bases and J by 7 bases, with 7 bases of the junction left unmatched. Germline V lookup: CDR1 SGHTA, CDR2 FQGNSA. CDR3 coding DNA: TGTGCCAGCAGCCCGACAGGGGGCTTTGGTGGCTACACCTTC. This encodes CASSPTGGFGGYTF.

The chain carries TRBV9 and TRBJ2-3; TRBD1 agrees at 7 bases. J gave up 1 base and V 1 base, and 3 bases lay outside the gene matches. The germline CDR1 and CDR2 sequences are SGDLS and YYNGEE. This CDR3 comprises 15 residues. The CDR3, as DNA: TGTGCCAGCAGCGTAACAGGGGTCGGCACAGATACGCAGTATTTT. It specifies CASSVTGVGTDTQYF.

J is TRBJ2-2 and V is TRBV19; TRBD1 agrees at 9 bases. CDR3 length equals 16 residues. Germline-derived CDR1 and CDR2 are LNHDA and SQIVND (reference sequence). Losses at the gene ends were 4 bases for V and 8 bases for J; bases not matched to a gene: 11. The CDR3 DNA sequence: TGTGCCAGTAGTAACCGCCGGGACAGGGTGATGGGGGAGCTGTTTTTT. Translated, it gives CASSNRRDRVMGELFF.

CDR3 DNA: TGCGCCAGCAGCCAAGTCGGCGGATACTATGGCTACACCTTC. It is translated as CASSQVGGYYGYTF. The chain carries TRBV4-1 and TRBJ1-2; D is uncertain. CDR3 length: 14 residues. V gave up 1 base and J gave up 3 bases, with 9 bases separating them. In germline, CDR1 is MGHRA, CDR2 YSYEKL.

This clone came up once. This sequence joins TRBV30 and TRBJ1-5; D gene ambiguous. V lost 2 bases to trimming and J lost 4 bases, with 6 bases between them. The CDR3 loop spans 12 amino acids. Germline V lookup: CDR1 GTSNPN, CDR2 SVGIG (reference sequence). The CDR3 DNA reads as TGTGCCTGGAGTTCTAGGAATCAGCCCCAGCATTTT. Translating it yields CAWSSRNQPQHF.

This sequence joins TRBV7-9 and TRBJ1-4, with 8 bases fitting TRBD1. CDR1 is SEHNR and CDR2 is FQNEAQ in the germline V gene (reference sequence). Unmatched junction bases numbered 0, after V lost 0 bases and J lost 3 bases. The CDR3 length is 15 residues. CDR3 nucleotides: TGTGCCAGCAGCTTAGCGGGACAGGCTAATGAAAAACTGTTTTTT. It encodes CASSLAGQANEKLFF.

As DNA, the CDR3 is TGCAGCGTCGGGACAGGCCAGAACATTCAGTACTTC. It specifies CSVGTGQNIQYF. The rearrangement uses TRBV29-1 and TRBJ2-4; 8 bases agree with TRBD1. The germline CDR1 and CDR2 sequences are SQVTM and ANQGSEA. This CDR3 has 12 amino acids. With V trimmed by 6 bases and J by 7 bases, 5 bases remained unmatched.

The rearrangement joins TRBV6-4 to TRBJ1-5; D is unresolved. Germline CDR1 and CDR2: MRHNA and SNTAGT. CDR3 size: 13 residues. Trimming took off 4 bases at V and 3 bases at J, with 7 bases between the two ends. CDR3: CASSGGVNQPQHF. CDR3 sequence (DNA): TGTGCCAGCAGTGGAGGCGTCAATCAGCCCCAGCATTTT.

The J gene is TRBJ1-1, the V gene TRBV7-9; D not resolved. This CDR3 spans 12 amino acids. The V gene's germline CDR1 is SEHNR and CDR2 FQNEAQ (reference sequence). V lost 1 base and J lost 11, with 11 bases in between. The CDR3 sequence: CASSLGSAGAFF. DNA of the CDR3: TGTGCCAGCAGCTTAGGATCGGCCGGGGCTTTCTTT.

This chain uses TRBV28 with TRBJ1-6, with D possibly being TRBD1 (6 bases). Trimming took 7 bases from V and 7 from J, leaving 8 bases between them. This CDR3 contains 12 residues. Per germline, CDR1 MDHEN and CDR2 SYDVKM. CDR3 nucleotide sequence: TGTGCCAGCAACAGGGCGAATTCACCCCTCCACTTT. This codes for CASNRANSPLHF.

The chain links TRBV27 to TRBJ2-1, with 8 bases aligning to TRBD2. V shed 2 bases and J 9 bases; nucleotides not matched to a gene: 12. Germline lookup yields CDR1 MNHEY and CDR2 SMNVEV (reference sequence). The CDR3 covers 16 residues. Here the CDR3 reads CASSLTGGRPLSEQFF. CDR3 nucleotides: TGTGCCAGCAGTTTAACCGGCGGGAGGCCGCTGAGTGAGCAGTTCTTC.